This passage covers 5 T cell receptor beta chains from one sample sequenced in a study of OX40 agonist ivuxolimab in advanced cancers. The protocol was immunoSEQ multiplex PCR, while the TCRdb copy is restricted to in-frame clones and leaves out a portion. This table has approximately 87,000 clones, more than 85% appearing once. Sequenced here: CD4+ or CD8+ T cells sorted from blood, sampled in a trial of the OX40 agonist ivuxolimab. The origin of the receptors is an adult with an advanced solid tumor such as melanoma, head and neck, liver or kidney cancer.

A note on this clone: An end of the junction does not agree with germline; a read error may underlie this. The chain carries TRBV30 and TRBJ2-1; 9 nucleotides match TRBD1. The CDR3 covers 12 residues. CDR1 GTSNPN and CDR2 SVGIG come from the germline V gene (reference sequence). The CDR3: CVRQGVGNEQFF. In DNA form, the CDR3 reads TGCGTCAGACAGGGGGTAGGCAATGAGCAGTTCTTC.

V and J are TRBV15 and TRBJ2-6, with D tentatively TRBD1 (5 bases). The V gene lost 0 bases and the J gene lost 1 base, with 7 bases spanning the gap. CDR1 and CDR2 from the germline V gene are LNHNV and YYDKDF (reference sequence). The CDR3 has 16 residues. CDR3: CATSRDKGSGANVLTF. Here the CDR3 DNA reads TGTGCCACCAGCAGAGATAAGGGGTCTGGGGCCAACGTCCTGACTTTC.

V and J are TRBV19 and TRBJ1-1; possibly TRBD1 for D (6 bases). The CDR3 is 13 amino acids. V gave up 6 bases and J gave up 8 bases, with 16 bases separating them. Germline CDR1 and CDR2: LNHDA and SQIVND (reference sequence). The CDR3 here is CASSDVRGREAFF. CDR3 DNA: TGTGCCAGTAGCGATGTCAGGGGCCGCGAAGCTTTCTTT.

V is TRBV5-4 and J is TRBJ2-5, with D perhaps TRBD2 (5 bases). Germline V gene data show CDR1 as SGHNT and CDR2 as YYREEE (reference sequence). V was cut by 0 bases and J by 7 bases, with 13 bases left in between. The CDR3 extends over 14 amino acids. CDR3 loop: CASSLEASLATQYF. In DNA form, the CDR3 reads TGTGCCAGCAGCTTGGAGGCTAGCTTGGCGACCCAGTACTTC.

This chain joins TRBV29-1 and TRBJ2-7, with D tentatively TRBD1 (5 bases). The CDR3 consists of 13 residues. V was trimmed by 0 bases and J by 2 bases, leaving 8 bases between them. Germline lookup yields CDR1 SQVTM and CDR2 ANQGSEA. In DNA form, the CDR3 reads TGCAGCGTTGAAGATCCAGGGACCTACGAGCAGTACTTC. This encodes CSVEDPGTYEQYF.